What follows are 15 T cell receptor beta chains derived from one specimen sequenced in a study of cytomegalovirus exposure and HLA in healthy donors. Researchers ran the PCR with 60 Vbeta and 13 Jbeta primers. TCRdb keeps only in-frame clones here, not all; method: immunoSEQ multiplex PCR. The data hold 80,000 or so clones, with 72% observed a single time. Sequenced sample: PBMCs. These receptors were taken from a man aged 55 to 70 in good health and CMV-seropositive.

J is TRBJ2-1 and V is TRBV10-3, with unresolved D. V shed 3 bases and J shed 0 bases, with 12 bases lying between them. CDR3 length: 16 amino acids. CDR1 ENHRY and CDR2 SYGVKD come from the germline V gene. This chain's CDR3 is CAISDRGGSSYNEQFF. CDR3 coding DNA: TGTGCCATCAGTGACAGAGGCGGTAGCTCCTACAATGAGCAGTTCTTC.

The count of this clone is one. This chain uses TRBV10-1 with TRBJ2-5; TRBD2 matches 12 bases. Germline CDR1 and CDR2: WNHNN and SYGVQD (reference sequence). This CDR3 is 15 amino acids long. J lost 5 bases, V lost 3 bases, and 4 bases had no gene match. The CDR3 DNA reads TGCGCCAGCAGTGAAGGGCTAGCGGGAGGGGAGACCCAGTACTTC. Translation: CASSEGLAGGETQYF.

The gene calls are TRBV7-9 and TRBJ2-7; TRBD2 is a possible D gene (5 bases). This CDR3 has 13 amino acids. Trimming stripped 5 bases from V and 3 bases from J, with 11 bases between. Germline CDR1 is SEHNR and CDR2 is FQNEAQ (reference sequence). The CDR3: CASSLDDYYEQYF. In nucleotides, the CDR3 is TGTGCCAGCAGCCTGGACGACTACTACGAGCAGTACTTC.

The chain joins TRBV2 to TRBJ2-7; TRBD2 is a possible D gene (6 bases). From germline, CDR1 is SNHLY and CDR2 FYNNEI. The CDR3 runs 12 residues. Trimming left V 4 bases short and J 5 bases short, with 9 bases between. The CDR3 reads CASSVGGNEQYF. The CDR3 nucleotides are TGTGCCAGCAGTGTAGGAGGGAACGAGCAGTACTTC.

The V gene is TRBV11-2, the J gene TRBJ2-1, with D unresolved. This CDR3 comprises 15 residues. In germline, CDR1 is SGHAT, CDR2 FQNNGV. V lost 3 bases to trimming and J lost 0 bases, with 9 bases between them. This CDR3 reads CASSFYGGSYNEQFF. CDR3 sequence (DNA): TGTGCCAGCAGCTTCTACGGCGGCTCCTACAATGAGCAGTTCTTC.

The CDR3 region is CASSPQGLAGAYEQYF. CDR3 nucleotides: TGTGCCAGCAGTCCCCAGGGACTAGCGGGAGCCTACGAGCAGTACTTC. V gene TRBV27 combines with J gene TRBJ2-7; the match to TRBD2 covers 14 bases. Unmatched junction bases numbered 5, after V lost 5 bases and J lost 2 bases. Germline lookup yields CDR1 MNHEY and CDR2 SMNVEV (reference sequence). The length of the CDR3 is 16 residues.

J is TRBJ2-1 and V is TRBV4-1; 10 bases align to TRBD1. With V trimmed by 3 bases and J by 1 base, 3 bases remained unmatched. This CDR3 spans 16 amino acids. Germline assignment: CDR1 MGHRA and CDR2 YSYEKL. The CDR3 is CASSHPGQGSYNEQFF. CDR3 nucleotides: TGCGCCAGCAGCCACCCGGGACAGGGGTCCTACAATGAGCAGTTCTTC.

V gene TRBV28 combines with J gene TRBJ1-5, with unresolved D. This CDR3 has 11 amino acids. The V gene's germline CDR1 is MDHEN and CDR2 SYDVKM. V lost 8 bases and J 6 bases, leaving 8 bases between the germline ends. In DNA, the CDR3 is TGTGCCAGCGGTTCATTTCAGCCCCAGCATTTT. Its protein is CASGSFQPQHF.

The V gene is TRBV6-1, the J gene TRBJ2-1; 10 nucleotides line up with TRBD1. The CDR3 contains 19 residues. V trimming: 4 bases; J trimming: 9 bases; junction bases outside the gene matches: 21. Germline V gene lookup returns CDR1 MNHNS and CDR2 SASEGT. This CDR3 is CASSARQGAMGGSGSEQFF. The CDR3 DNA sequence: TGTGCCAGCAGTGCAAGACAGGGGGCAATGGGCGGGAGTGGGAGTGAGCAGTTCTTC.

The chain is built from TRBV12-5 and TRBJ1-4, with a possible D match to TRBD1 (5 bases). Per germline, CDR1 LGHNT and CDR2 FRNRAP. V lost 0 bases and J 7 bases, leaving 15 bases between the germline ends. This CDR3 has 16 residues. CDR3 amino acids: CASGLVLAGLTEKLFF. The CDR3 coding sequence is TGTGCTAGTGGTTTGGTACTGGCAGGGTTGACTGAAAAACTGTTTTTT. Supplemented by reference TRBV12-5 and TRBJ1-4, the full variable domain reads DARVTQTPRHKVTEMGQEVTMRCQPILGHNTVFWYRQTMMQGLELLAYFRNRAPLDDSGMPKDRFSAEMPDATLATLKIQPSEPRDSAVYFCASGLVLAGLTEKLFFGSGTQLSVL.

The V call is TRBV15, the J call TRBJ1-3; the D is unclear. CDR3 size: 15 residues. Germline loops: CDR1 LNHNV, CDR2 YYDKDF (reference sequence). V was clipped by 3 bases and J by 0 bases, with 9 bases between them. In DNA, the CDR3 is TGTGCCACCAGCAGGGACTGGAGCTCTGGAAACACCATATATTTT. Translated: CATSRDWSSGNTIYF. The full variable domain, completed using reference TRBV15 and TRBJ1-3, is DAMVIQNPRYQVTQFGKPVTLSCSQTLNHNVMYWYQQKSSQAPKLLFHYYDKDFNNEADTPDNFQSRRPNTSFCFLDIRSPGLGDTAMYLCATSRDWSSGNTIYFGEGSWLTVV.

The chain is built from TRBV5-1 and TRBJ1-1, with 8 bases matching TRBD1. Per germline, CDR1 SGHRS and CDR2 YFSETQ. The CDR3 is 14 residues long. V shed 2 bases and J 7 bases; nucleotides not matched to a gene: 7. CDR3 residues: CASSFKQGVDEAFF. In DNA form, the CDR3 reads TGCGCCAGCAGCTTTAAACAGGGGGTAGATGAAGCTTTCTTT.

In nucleotides, the CDR3 is TGTGCCAGTAGTTCGGGGGGCTGGGATGAAAAACTGTTTTTT. Its translation is CASSSGGWDEKLFF. The chain joins TRBV19 to TRBJ1-4, with D tentatively TRBD1 (6 bases). Per the germline V gene, CDR1 is LNHDA and CDR2 is SQIVND (reference sequence). The CDR3 covers 14 residues. The V end was cut by 5 bases, the J end by 6 bases, with 13 bases between.

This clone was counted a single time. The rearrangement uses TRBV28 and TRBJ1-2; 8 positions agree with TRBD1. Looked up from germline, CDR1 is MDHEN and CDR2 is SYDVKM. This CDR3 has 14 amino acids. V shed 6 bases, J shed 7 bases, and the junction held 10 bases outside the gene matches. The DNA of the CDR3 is TGTGCCAGCAGCCCTGGACAGGGTAGTAGTGGCTACACCTTC. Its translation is CASSPGQGSSGYTF.

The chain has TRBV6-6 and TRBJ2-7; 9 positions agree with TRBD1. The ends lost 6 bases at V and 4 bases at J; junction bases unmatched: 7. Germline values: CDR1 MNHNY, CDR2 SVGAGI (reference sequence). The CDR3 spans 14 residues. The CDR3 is CASRTGGVTYEQYF. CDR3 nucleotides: TGTGCCAGCAGGACAGGGGGAGTAACGTACGAGCAGTACTTC.